The next 14 T cell receptor beta chains were all read from a single sample in a study of neurological immune-mediated disorders. TCRdb passed the 5' RACE reads through MiXCR, listing each CDR3 protein once. The sample shows tens of thousands of distinct CDR3 sequences, 13% of them seen only once. Regarding time point: longitudinal time-point 2. The sample consisted of PBMCs. The receptors here all came from a female donor with HTLV-1-associated myelopathy (HAM/TSP).

On this clonotype: A much larger clone lies one base from this, so it may be a read error. The CDR3, as DNA: TGTGCCAGCAGCTTAGAAGGGACAGGGATCGAGTACAATGAGCAGTTCTTC. Residues: CASSLEGTGIEYNEQFF. The chain uses TRBV13 and TRBJ2-1; 9 bases are shared with TRBD1. The CDR3 covers 17 residues. Per germline, CDR1 PRHDT and CDR2 FYEKMQ (reference sequence). The J segment lost 4 bases and the V segment lost 1 base, leaving 8 bases of the junction unmatched.

This clonotype was counted ten times or more. The V gene is TRBV29-1, the J gene TRBJ2-3; tentatively, D is TRBD1 (5 bases). From germline, CDR1 is SQVTM and CDR2 ANQGSEA. V was clipped by 4 bases and J by 5 bases, with 13 bases between them. CDR3 length equals 13 residues. CDR3 nucleotides: TGCAGCGTTGTTGCCAGGGTCGTAGATACGCAGTATTTT. Translating gives CSVVARVVDTQYF.

This clonotype was counted ten times or more. The rearrangement uses TRBV15 and TRBJ1-2; D is undetermined. V lost 0 bases, J lost 6 bases, and 11 bases lay in between. The germline CDR1 and CDR2 sequences are LNHNV and YYDKDF (reference sequence). CDR3 length equals 14 residues. This CDR3 is CATSRDPLLNGYTF. For the CDR3, the DNA is TGTGCCACCAGCAGAGATCCCCTCCTTAATGGCTACACCTTC.

This clonotype occurred many times. The J gene is TRBJ2-4, the V gene TRBV7-2; D possibly matches TRBD1 or TRBD2 (6 bases each). Per the germline V gene, CDR1 is SGHTA and CDR2 is FQGNSA. The ends were cut back, 2 bases at V and 3 bases at J, with 11 bases in the middle. The CDR3 sequence is 15 residues long. CDR3 region: CASSLKGGRKNIQYF. The CDR3 region has the DNA TGTGCCAGCAGCTTAAAGGGGGGACGCAAAAACATTCAGTACTTC.

This clonotype was picked up many times. The chain combines TRBV7-9 with TRBJ2-2; D gene uncertain. The CDR3 runs 14 residues. V lost 0 bases and J lost 3, with 5 bases in between. Germline V CDR1 and CDR2: SEHNR, FQNEAQ (reference sequence). The chain's CDR3 is CASSLASDTGELFF. The CDR3 DNA is TGTGCCAGCAGCTTAGCCAGTGACACCGGGGAGCTGTTTTTT.

This clonotype was recorded many times. This chain joins TRBV10-3 and TRBJ2-3; 8 nucleotides match TRBD2. After removal of 6 bases from V and 2 bases from J, the junction contained 4 bases not matched to a gene. Germline V lookup: CDR1 ENHRY, CDR2 SYGVKD. The CDR3 totals 14 residues. The CDR3 DNA follows: TGTGCCATCAGGCGGGGGGACCCCACAGATACGCAGTATTTT. Its protein product is CAIRRGDPTDTQYF.

This clonotype came up many times. The chain has TRBV20-1 and TRBJ1-5; 7 nucleotides line up with TRBD1. The CDR3 has 15 amino acids. The junction had 10 bases not matched to a gene; V was cut back by 6 bases and J by 2 bases. CDR1 is DFQATT and CDR2 is SNEGSKA in the germline V gene (reference sequence). CDR3 nucleotides: TGCAGTGCGACCCGAAACAGGGGTGGCAATCAGCCCCAGCATTTT. Translated: CSATRNRGGNQPQHF.

This clonotype was observed many times. The V call is TRBV7-8, the J call TRBJ2-7, with D maybe TRBD1 (5 bases). The CDR3 consists of 16 residues. Germline CDR1 and CDR2: SGHVS and FQNEAQ. Trimming left V 4 bases short and J 3 bases short, with 19 bases between. The CDR3 DNA sequence: TGTGCCAGCAGCTCCCCTCGGGCCAGGGCCGACTACGAGCAGTACTTC. Translation: CASSSPRARADYEQYF.

The table lists this clonotype with many counts. The V gene is TRBV28, the J gene TRBJ1-4; TRBD1 is a possible D gene (6 bases). This CDR3 comprises 13 residues. CDR1 is MDHEN, CDR2 SYDVKM, per germline. Trimming took off 3 bases at V and 6 bases at J, with 8 bases between the two ends. The DNA of the CDR3 is TGTGCCAGCAGTTTGGGGGGGCATGAAAAACTGTTTTTT. This gives the protein CASSLGGHEKLFF. Filled out from reference TRBV28 and TRBJ1-4, the complete variable domain reads DVKVTQSSRYLVKRTGEKVFLECVQDMDHENMFWYRQDPGLGLRLIYFSYDVKMKEKGDIPEGYSVSREKKERFSLILESASTNQTSMYLCASSLGGHEKLFFGSGTQLSVL.

V gene TRBV9 combines with J gene TRBJ2-3; 7 bases are a match to TRBD2. The germline V gene has CDR1 SGDLS and CDR2 YYNGEE. The CDR3 covers 15 residues. V shed 0 bases, J shed 6 bases, and the junction held 7 bases outside the gene matches. In DNA, the CDR3 is TGTGCCAGCAGCGTAGCAAATAGCGGGCTGGATACGCAGTATTTT. Protein sequence: CASSVANSGLDTQYF.

The V call is TRBV7-2, the J call TRBJ2-1; D is undetermined. The CDR3 consists of 16 residues. Trimming cost V 0 bases and J 4 bases, with 13 bases left between them. CDR1 and CDR2 from the germline V gene are SGHTA and FQGNSA. The CDR3: CASSLARRPNYNEQFF. CDR3 DNA: TGTGCCAGCAGCTTAGCTCGGCGTCCAAATTACAATGAGCAGTTCTTC.

This clonotype was recorded many times. For the CDR3, the DNA is TGTGCCAGCAGCTTTCAGGGGGCCGGTGGCTACACCTTC. Encoded protein: CASSFQGAGGYTF. The rearrangement joins TRBV7-9 to TRBJ1-2; 8 nucleotides align to TRBD1. The CDR3 is 13 residues long. V shed 3 bases, J shed 7 bases, and the junction held 4 bases outside the gene matches. The germline V gene has CDR1 SEHNR and CDR2 FQNEAQ (reference sequence).

There are many counts of this clonotype. This chain links TRBV5-1 with TRBJ2-7; perhaps TRBD2 as D (6 bases). The CDR3 totals 13 residues. V was trimmed by 3 bases and J by 4 bases, leaving 11 bases between them. Germline lookup yields CDR1 SGHRS and CDR2 YFSETQ. The CDR3 coding sequence is TGCGCCAGCAGCTGGGACTCTAAGTACGAGCAGTACTTC. This sequence encodes CASSWDSKYEQYF.

This clonotype was seen many times. The J gene is TRBJ2-1, the V gene TRBV5-1; a weak D match, TRBD2 (7 bases). CDR1 SGHRS and CDR2 YFSETQ come from the germline V gene. The CDR3 is 16 residues long. V shed 1 base and J shed 7 bases, with 18 bases lying between them. The CDR3 sequence: CASSLSGDYLRNEQFF. The CDR3 region has the DNA TGCGCCAGCAGCTTGTCAGGGGACTACCTCCGGAATGAGCAGTTCTTC.